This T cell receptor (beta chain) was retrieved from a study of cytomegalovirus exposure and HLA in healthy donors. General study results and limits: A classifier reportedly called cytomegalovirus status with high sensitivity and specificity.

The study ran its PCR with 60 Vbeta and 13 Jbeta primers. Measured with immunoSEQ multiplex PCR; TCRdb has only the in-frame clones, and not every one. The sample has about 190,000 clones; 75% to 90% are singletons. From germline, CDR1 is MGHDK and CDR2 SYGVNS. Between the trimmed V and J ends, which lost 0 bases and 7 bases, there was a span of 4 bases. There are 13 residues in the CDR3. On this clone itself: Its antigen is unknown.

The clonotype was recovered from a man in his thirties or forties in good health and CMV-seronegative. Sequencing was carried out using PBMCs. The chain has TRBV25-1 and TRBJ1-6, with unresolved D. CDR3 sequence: CASSEYANSPLHF. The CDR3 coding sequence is TGTGCCAGCAGTGAATATGCGAATTCACCCCTCCACTTT.